The rows below give T cell receptor beta chains drawn from one sample of a study of shared clonotypes between healthy human individuals. Using immunoSEQ multiplex PCR, the repertoire was profiled, and TCRdb retains in-frame clones only, with some absent. The sample lists about 2.3 million clones, about 90% seen once, with around 0.38% in the top ten. The sequenced sample was naive CD4+ T cells from PBMCs. The origin of the receptors is a man aged 18 to 29 in good health. Some clones in this sample may be carry-over from other donors' samples. CDR3s include the opening cysteine and the closing phenylalanine or tryptophan. D genes are given only for firm matches. Clone size is given for some rows only: seen once, a few or many times, or a class if the clone is expanded.

v_call	clone_size	d_call	j_call	cdr3_aa	cdr3_nt
TRBV9	.	TRBD1	TRBJ1-6	CASSVEQGSPLHF	TGTGCCAGCAGCGTAGAACAGGGGTCACCCCTCCACTTT
TRBV4-1	.	.	TRBJ1-5	CASSVRADQPQHF	TGCGCCAGCAGCGTCCGGGCTGATCAGCCCCAGCATTTT
TRBV4-1	.	.	TRBJ2-3	CASSLLPGLGTDTQYF	TGCGCCAGCAGCCTTTTGCCGGGACTGGGCACAGATACGCAGTATTTT
TRBV6-1	.	.	TRBJ2-2	CASSELRRELFF	TGTGCCAGCAGTGAATTGAGACGGGAGCTGTTTTTT
TRBV7-8	.	.	TRBJ2-7	CASSLSSDYEQYF	TGTGCCAGCAGCTTATCTAGCGACTACGAGCAGTACTTC
TRBV6-1	.	TRBD1	TRBJ2-6	CASSDGDRGLSGANVLTF	TGTGCCAGCAGTGACGGGGACAGGGGCTTATCTGGGGCCAACGTCCTGACTTTC
TRBV6-1	.	TRBD2	TRBJ2-1	CASSNRDYTYNEQFF	TGTGCCAGCAGTAACCGGGACTATACCTACAATGAGCAGTTCTTC
TRBV6-1	once	.	TRBJ1-5	CASSQYSVGPQHF	TGTGCCAGCAGTCAATATTCTGTGGGGCCCCAGCATTTT
TRBV19	once	.	TRBJ2-1	CASSGARSYNEQFF	TGTGCCAGTAGTGGAGCGAGGTCCTACAATGAGCAGTTCTTC
TRBV20-1	.	.	TRBJ2-5	CSARDRETQYF	TGCAGTGCTAGAGATCGAGAGACCCAGTACTTC
TRBV28	.	.	TRBJ1-3	CASSLMGDRGNTIYF	TGTGCCAGCAGTTTAATGGGTGACAGAGGAAACACCATATATTTT
TRBV10-3	.	TRBD1	TRBJ1-3	CAMGQGGVDTIYF	TGTGCCATGGGACAGGGTGGCGTCGACACCATATATTTT
TRBV7-3	.	.	TRBJ2-7	CASSLGQTPSYEQYF	TGTGCCAGCAGCTTAGGGCAGACCCCTTCCTACGAGCAGTACTTC
TRBV7-3	.	TRBD2	TRBJ2-1	CASSSQIRTSGRVLDNEQFF	TGTGCCAGCAGCTCTCAAATTAGGACTAGCGGGAGGGTTCTCGACAATGAGCAGTTCTTC
TRBV5-1	.	.	TRBJ2-1	CASSTGTAIGEQFF	TGCGCCAGCAGCACCGGGACGGCGATTGGAGAGCAGTTCTTC
TRBV11-2	.	.	TRBJ1-3	CASSFGFRVSSGNTIYF	TGTGCCAGCAGCTTTGGTTTCCGGGTGAGCTCTGGAAACACCATATATTTT
TRBV4-1	.	.	TRBJ2-2	CASSLSLARANTGELFF	TGCGCCAGCAGCCTTTCCCTAGCCAGGGCAAACACCGGGGAGCTGTTTTTT
TRBV5-1	.	TRBD1	TRBJ1-1	CASSLGTGGTEAFF	TGCGCCAGCAGCTTAGGGACAGGAGGGACTGAAGCTTTCTTT
TRBV18	.	TRBD1	TRBJ2-3	CASSPGQGGTDTQYF	TGTGCCAGCTCACCGGGACAGGGAGGCACAGATACGCAGTATTTT
TRBV5-1	.	.	TRBJ2-1	CASSLEGVISYNEQFF	TGCGCCAGCAGCTTGGAAGGGGTAATCTCCTACAATGAGCAGTTCTTC
TRBV5-6	.	.	TRBJ2-1	CASSLGAISYNEQFF	TGTGCCAGCAGCTTGGGCGCGATCTCCTACAATGAGCAGTTCTTC
TRBV6-1	.	.	TRBJ2-1	CASSGRTGVSYNEQFF	TGTGCCAGCAGTGGGCGTACTGGTGTCTCCTACAATGAGCAGTTCTTC
TRBV28	.	TRBD1	TRBJ1-5	CASNRWTGDQPQHF	TGTGCCAGCAATCGATGGACAGGGGATCAGCCCCAGCATTTT
TRBV29-1	.	TRBD1	TRBJ2-2	CSVGTTMDRDTGELFF	TGCAGCGTGGGAACTACCATGGACAGGGATACCGGGGAGCTGTTTTTT
TRBV2	.	TRBD2	TRBJ2-3	CASSFRTSEYTDTQYF	TGTGCCAGCAGTTTTCGGACTAGCGAGTACACAGATACGCAGTATTTT
TRBV2	.	TRBD1	TRBJ2-7	CASKGATATYEQYF	TGTGCCAGCAAGGGGGCGACAGCAACCTACGAGCAGTACTTC
TRBV4-1	.	TRBD1	TRBJ1-2	CASSQERGRGYGYTF	TGCGCCAGCAGCCAAGAGAGGGGGCGAGGATATGGCTACACCTTC
TRBV11-2	.	TRBD1	TRBJ1-5	CASSLDLSGGQPQHF	TGTGCCAGCAGCTTAGATCTGTCAGGGGGTCAGCCCCAGCATTTT
TRBV27	.	TRBD2	TRBJ2-2	CASSPLLTSGRAGSTGELFF	TGTGCCAGCAGCCCATTGTTAACTAGCGGGAGGGCAGGTAGCACCGGGGAGCTGTTTTTT
TRBV6-1	.	TRBD1	TRBJ1-5	CASSENRGFNQPQHF	TGTGCCAGCAGTGAGAACAGGGGGTTCAATCAGCCCCAGCATTTT
TRBV28	.	TRBD2	TRBJ2-1	CASSIYLAGGPGEQFF	TGTGCCAGCAGTATCTATCTAGCGGGAGGCCCGGGTGAGCAGTTCTTC
TRBV18	.	.	TRBJ2-7	CASSPKTLAAPTYEQYF	TGTGCCAGCTCACCAAAAACACTAGCAGCCCCTACCTACGAGCAGTACTTC
TRBV15	.	TRBD2	TRBJ2-1	CATSRRWSSGSYNEQFF	TGTGCCACCAGCAGACGGTGGAGTAGCGGGAGCTACAATGAGCAGTTCTTC
TRBV5-1	.	TRBD2	TRBJ2-1	CASSLRLAGPYNEQFF	TGCGCCAGCAGCCTCAGACTAGCGGGACCTTACAATGAGCAGTTCTTC
TRBV5-1	.	.	TRBJ2-3	CASSLVGRGEDTQYF	TGCGCCAGCAGCTTGGTAGGCAGAGGGGAAGATACGCAGTATTTT
TRBV11-2	.	.	TRBJ1-4	CASSLFASWGQPNEKLFF	TGTGCCAGCAGCTTATTCGCAAGCTGGGGCCAGCCTAATGAAAAACTGTTTTTT
TRBV5-6	.	.	TRBJ2-4	CASSPRQGGPAKNIQYF	TGTGCCAGCAGCCCCCGACAGGGAGGGCCTGCCAAAAACATTCAGTACTTC
TRBV27	.	.	TRBJ2-5	CASSTSLLQETQYF	TGTGCCAGCAGTACTTCCCTCCTACAAGAGACCCAGTACTTC
TRBV11-1	.	.	TRBJ2-5	CASSSGPRETQYF	TGTGCCAGCAGCTCAGGACCGCGTGAGACCCAGTACTTC
TRBV7-2	.	TRBD2	TRBJ2-1	CASSPQLGGRAGGNEQFF	TGTGCCAGCAGCCCGCAACTAGGCGGGAGGGCCGGGGGCAATGAGCAGTTCTTC
TRBV5-6	.	.	TRBJ2-2	CASGKQVDTGELFF	TGTGCCAGCGGTAAACAGGTAGACACCGGGGAGCTGTTTTTT
TRBV9	.	.	TRBJ1-1	CASSASGGTNTEAFF	TGTGCCAGCAGCGCCTCGGGAGGGACGAACACTGAAGCTTTCTTT
TRBV7-9	.	TRBD2	TRBJ2-5	CASSRGTLAGGELETQYF	TGTGCCAGCAGCCGGGGGACACTAGCGGGAGGGGAGTTGGAGACCCAGTACTTC